These 15 T cell receptor beta chains were all obtained from the same sample, sequenced in a study of shared clonotypes between healthy human individuals. Some clones are missing from TCRdb's copy, which holds only in-frame ones; the method was immunoSEQ multiplex PCR. The sample shows more than 550,000 clones, 55% to 75% of them seen only once. Sequencing was carried out using memory CD4+ T cells sorted from blood. The subset denotes: CD45RA-negative fraction. The receptors originated from a woman aged 25 to 45 in good health.

V and J are TRBV6-5 and TRBJ2-1, with D perhaps assigned TRBD1 or TRBD2 (5 bases each). V shed 2 bases and J shed 8 bases, with 13 bases lying between them. Germline V gene data show CDR1 as MNHEY and CDR2 as SVGAGI. The CDR3 length is 14 residues. DNA of the CDR3: TGTGCCAGCAGTTACGCCGGCAGGGACGATGAGCAGTTCTTC. Amino acids: CASSYAGRDDEQFF.

V and J are TRBV5-6 and TRBJ2-5; possible D gene TRBD1, 6 bases. The germline CDR1 and CDR2 sequences are SGHDT and YYEEEE. There are 14 residues in the CDR3. The ends were cut back, 7 bases at V and 0 bases at J, with 13 bases in the middle. The CDR3 loop is CASEGGLYQETQYF. The CDR3 DNA reads TGTGCCAGCGAAGGGGGATTGTACCAAGAGACCCAGTACTTC.

This chain joins TRBV15 and TRBJ2-7; tentative D call: TRBD2 (5 bases). From germline, CDR1 is LNHNV and CDR2 YYDKDF (reference sequence). Trimming left V 5 bases short and J 3 bases short, with 20 bases between. The CDR3 sequence is 16 residues long. The CDR3 DNA reads TGTGCCACCAGCCATGACGAGGCGGGTTCGGACTACGAGCAGTACTTC. Protein sequence: CATSHDEAGSDYEQYF. The entire variable domain, with the rest obtained from reference TRBV15 and TRBJ2-7, is as follows: DAMVIQNPRYQVTQFGKPVTLSCSQTLNHNVMYWYQQKSSQAPKLLFHYYDKDFNNEADTPDNFQSRRPNTSFCFLDIRSPGLGDTAMYLCATSHDEAGSDYEQYFGPGTRLTVT.

This clone has more than one count but fewer than ten. The chain joins TRBV6-5 to TRBJ1-2, with 7 bases identical to TRBD1. The CDR3 loop spans 13 amino acids. With V trimmed by 6 bases and J by 8 bases, 9 bases remained unmatched. Germline CDR1 MNHEY, CDR2 SVGAGI. Here the CDR3 reads CASRLTGLNGYTF. In DNA, the CDR3 is TGTGCCAGCAGGTTGACAGGGTTGAACGGCTACACCTTC.

In the case of this clone: Other DNA sequences in this sample translate to the same CDR3. V and J are TRBV4-1 and TRBJ2-7, with no clear D. Trimming removed 1 base from V and 0 bases from J, with 10 bases in between. Germline V lookup: CDR1 MGHRA, CDR2 YSYEKL. The CDR3 has 15 amino acids. CDR3 sequence (DNA): TGCGCCAGCAGCCAAGGTGAAGGCGGCTCCTACGAGCAGTACTTC. This codes for CASSQGEGGSYEQYF.

V is TRBV10-1 and J is TRBJ1-1; D unclear. Deletions cut 2 bases from V and 1 base from J, with 8 bases between. Germline CDR1 is WNHNN and CDR2 is SYGVQD (reference sequence). The CDR3 contains 14 residues. CDR3 bases: TGCGCCAGCAGTGAGGAGGTGGCGAACACTGAAGCTTTCTTT. Amino acids: CASSEEVANTEAFF.

The table lists this clone with a few counts. The chain combines TRBV28 with TRBJ1-4, with D possibly being TRBD1 (6 bases). Trimming removed 8 bases at V and 8 bases at J, with 15 bases between. The CDR3 contains 13 residues. Germline lookup yields CDR1 MDHEN and CDR2 SYDVKM. In nucleotides, the CDR3 is TGTGCCAGCCGGGGACACTCGGGGGAAAAACTGTTTTTT. Its protein is CASRGHSGEKLFF.

The chain combines TRBV5-4 with TRBJ1-2; D not certain. The CDR3 contains 14 residues. Germline V gene data show CDR1 as SGHNT and CDR2 as YYREEE (reference sequence). Trimming shortened V by 5 bases and J by 8 bases, and 19 bases separated the two germline ends. Written as DNA, the CDR3 is TGTGCCAGCAGTGACCTCGAGGCCTCGCGGGGCTACACCTTC. Translated, it gives CASSDLEASRGYTF.

The V and J genes are TRBV18 and TRBJ1-2; 9 bases match TRBD1. The germline gives CDR1 KGHSH, CDR2 LQKENI. This CDR3 has 16 amino acids. V shed 3 bases and J 0 bases; nucleotides not matched to a gene: 5. The CDR3, as DNA: TGTGCCAGCTCACCCCTGGGACAGGGACCTAACTATGGCTACACCTTC. It yields the protein CASSPLGQGPNYGYTF.

This clone came up a few times. This chain joins TRBV2 and TRBJ2-3, with 10 bases that match TRBD1. The CDR3 runs to 14 residues. With 6 bases clipped from V and 6 bases from J, the junction kept 6 bases outside the gene matches. Per the germline V gene, CDR1 is SNHLY and CDR2 is FYNNEI. CDR3: CASRPGQGPDTQYF. For the CDR3, the DNA is TGTGCCAGCAGGCCGGGACAGGGGCCCGATACGCAGTATTTT.

This chain connects TRBV5-1 to TRBJ2-5; a weak D match, TRBD1 (6 bases). The DNA end is more similar to TRBJ2-7, so the J call may be wrong. Germline V gene lookup returns CDR1 SGHRS and CDR2 YFSETQ. This CDR3 comprises 14 residues. CDR3 protein: CASSLARGKDEQYF. DNA of the CDR3: TGCGCCAGCAGCTTAGCCAGGGGAAAGGACGAGCAGTACTTC.

This clone occurred once. The rearrangement joins TRBV6-6 to TRBJ1-3; TRBD1 might be the D (6 bases). The CDR3 consists of 14 residues. Germline V gene lookup returns CDR1 MNHNY and CDR2 SVGAGI (reference sequence). V was shortened by 5 bases and J by 0 bases, with 8 bases between the two germline ends. The CDR3 region is CASSRDNSGNTIYF. CDR3 coding DNA: TGTGCCAGCAGTCGGGACAACTCTGGAAACACCATATATTTT.

This clone was recorded a few times. The chain carries TRBV2 and TRBJ2-3, with D hard to call. This CDR3 spans 14 amino acids. The germline V gene encodes CDR1 SNHLY and CDR2 FYNNEI. The germline V and J ends were trimmed by 2 bases and 2 bases, with 8 bases remaining between them. CDR3 DNA sequence: TGTGCCAGCAGTGAATTTGGGTTCACAGATACGCAGTATTTT. Its protein is CASSEFGFTDTQYF. Full variable domain (remainder filled in from reference TRBV2 and TRBJ2-3): EPEVTQTPSHQVTQMGQEVILRCVPISNHLYFYWYRQILGQKVEFLVSFYNNEISEKSEIFDDQFSVERPDGSNFTLKIRSTKLEDSAMYFCASSEFGFTDTQYFGPGTRLTVL.

This clone was seen a single time. This sequence joins TRBV2 and TRBJ2-7; possibly TRBD2 for D (6 bases). Germline CDR1 is SNHLY and CDR2 is FYNNEI. The CDR3 is 12 residues long. V shed 4 bases and J shed 7 bases, with 11 bases lying between them. CDR3 nucleotides: TGTGCCAGCAGTGGCCCGCTAGCGGAGCAGTACTTC. Translation gives CASSGPLAEQYF.

CDR3 protein: CASSAGTGNYGYTF. The CDR3 DNA is TGCGCCAGCAGTGCGGGGACAGGAAACTATGGCTACACCTTC. The rearrangement joins TRBV10-2 to TRBJ1-2; 8 bases align to TRBD1. The CDR3 is made up of 14 amino acids. Unmatched junction bases numbered 3, after V lost 4 bases and J lost 2 bases. CDR1 is WSHSY, CDR2 SAAADI, per germline.